This T cell receptor (beta chain) comes out of a study of shared clonotypes between healthy human individuals. Overall study context: Those who served as donors were a couple of women and three men between the ages of 18 and 49. The study used three CD4 naive, three CD4 memory, two CD8 naive and one CD8 memory plate per donor. Study findings and constraints: It was observed that about 5% of naive CD4 clonotypes were shared across a few donors.

This CDR3 region has 15 residues. The V and J ends lost 1 base and 4 bases respectively, with 11 bases between them. Germline V lookup: CDR1 SGHRS, CDR2 YFSETQ. As regards this clone: Its antigen is unidentified.

Profiled with immunoSEQ multiplex PCR; TCRdb holds only in-frame clones, not every one. The profile shows about 2.3 million clones, approximately 93% of them singletons. Sequenced material: naive CD4+ T cells from PBMCs. The sample's subset: CD45RA+ positively selected. The rearrangement links TRBV5-1 to TRBJ2-2; TRBD2 is a possible D gene (5 bases). The clonotype comes from a man aged 18 to 29 in good health. Some clones in this sample may be carry-over from other donors' samples. The CDR3 bases are TGCGCCAGCAGCTTGAGTCTAGCCCCCACCGGGGAGCTGTTTTTT. Amino acid sequence: CASSLSLAPTGELFF.